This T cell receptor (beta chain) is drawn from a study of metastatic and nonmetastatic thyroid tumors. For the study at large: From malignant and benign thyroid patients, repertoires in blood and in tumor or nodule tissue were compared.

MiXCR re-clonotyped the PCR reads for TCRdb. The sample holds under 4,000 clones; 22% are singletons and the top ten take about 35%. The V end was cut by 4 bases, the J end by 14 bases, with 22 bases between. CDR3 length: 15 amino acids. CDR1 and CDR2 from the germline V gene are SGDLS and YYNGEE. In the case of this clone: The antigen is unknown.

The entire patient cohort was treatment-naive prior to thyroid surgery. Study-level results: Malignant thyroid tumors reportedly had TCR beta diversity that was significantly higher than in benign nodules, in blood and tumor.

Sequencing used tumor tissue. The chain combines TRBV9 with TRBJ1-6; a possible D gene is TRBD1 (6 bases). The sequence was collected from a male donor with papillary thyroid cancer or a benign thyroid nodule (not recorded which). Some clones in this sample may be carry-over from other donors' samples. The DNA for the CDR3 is TGTGCCAGCAGCAGACGAGGACAGACCAATTCGGCCCTCCACTTT. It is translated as CASSRRGQTNSALHF.